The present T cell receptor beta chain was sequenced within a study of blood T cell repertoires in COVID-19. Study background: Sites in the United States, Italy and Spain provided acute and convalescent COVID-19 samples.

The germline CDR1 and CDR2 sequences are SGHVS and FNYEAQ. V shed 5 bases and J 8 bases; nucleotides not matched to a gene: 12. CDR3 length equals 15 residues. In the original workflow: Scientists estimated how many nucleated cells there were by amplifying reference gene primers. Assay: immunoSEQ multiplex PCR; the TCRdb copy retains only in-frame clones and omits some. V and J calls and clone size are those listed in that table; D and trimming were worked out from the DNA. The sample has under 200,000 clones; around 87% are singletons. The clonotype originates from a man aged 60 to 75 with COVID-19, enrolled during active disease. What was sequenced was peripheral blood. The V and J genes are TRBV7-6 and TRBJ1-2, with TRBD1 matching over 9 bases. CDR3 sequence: CASSESTGGLGGYTF. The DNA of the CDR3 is TGTGCCAGCAGCGAGAGTACAGGGGGCCTTGGCGGCTACACCTTC.